Reported below is one T cell receptor (beta chain). These data originate in a study of tumor-infiltrating lymphocytes in primary liver carcinoma. The source material, roughly 18-30 mg of unsorted bulk tissue, was used to co-extract RNA and DNA. Infection with HBV was chronic in patients; they were treatment-naive. The input was about 490 ng total RNA; TCR beta cDNA was made from it with a constant-region primer. It was through three nested multiplex PCR rounds of slightly modified ARM-PCR that TCR beta libraries arose. Forward primers for TRBV1-TRBV30 and a C-beta reverse primer served the first two PCR rounds, at around 9 cycles each. TCRdb re-derived calls from the multiplex PCR reads in MiXCR, one entry per CDR3 protein. The sample has tens of thousands of distinct CDR3 sequences; about 72% are singletons. This CDR3 is built from 15 residues. CDR1 and CDR2 (germline): MRHNA, SNTAGT. The V end was cut by 10 bases, the J end by 6 bases, with 22 bases between.

The specimen was liver tumor tissue from sampling region 4. Noted subset: tumor region T4, right-lateral pole. This chain connects TRBV6-4 to TRBJ2-1; TRBD1 is a possible D gene (6 bases). This TCR was recovered from a man in his forties with primary liver carcinoma and hepatitis B virus infection. This chain's CDR3 is CANHNREHYGNEQFF. In DNA, the CDR3 is TGTGCCAACCACAACAGGGAACACTACGGCAATGAGCAGTTCTTC.